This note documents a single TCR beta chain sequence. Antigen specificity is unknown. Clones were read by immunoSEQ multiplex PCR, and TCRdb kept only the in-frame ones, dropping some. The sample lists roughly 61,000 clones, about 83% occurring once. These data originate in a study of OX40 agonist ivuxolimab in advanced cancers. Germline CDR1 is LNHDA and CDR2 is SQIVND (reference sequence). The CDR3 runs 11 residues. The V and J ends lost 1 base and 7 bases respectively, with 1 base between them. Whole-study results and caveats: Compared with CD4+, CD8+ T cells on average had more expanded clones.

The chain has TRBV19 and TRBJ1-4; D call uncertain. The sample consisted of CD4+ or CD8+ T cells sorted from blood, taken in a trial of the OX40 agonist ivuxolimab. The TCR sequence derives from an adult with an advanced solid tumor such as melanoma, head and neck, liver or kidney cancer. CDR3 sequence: CASSIGEKLFF. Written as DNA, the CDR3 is TGTGCCAGTAGTATAGGTGAAAAACTGTTTTTT.